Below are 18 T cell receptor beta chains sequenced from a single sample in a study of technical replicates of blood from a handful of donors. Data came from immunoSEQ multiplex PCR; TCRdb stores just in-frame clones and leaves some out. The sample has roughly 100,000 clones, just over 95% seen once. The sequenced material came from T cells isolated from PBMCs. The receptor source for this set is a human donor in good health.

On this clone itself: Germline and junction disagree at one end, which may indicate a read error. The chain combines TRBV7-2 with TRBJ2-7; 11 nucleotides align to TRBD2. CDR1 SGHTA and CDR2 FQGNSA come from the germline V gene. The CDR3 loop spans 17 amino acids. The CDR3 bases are TGTGCCAGCAGCTTAGTGTCGGCAGTTCTAGCGGGGGGCTCCCCGCACTTC. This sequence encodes CASSLVSAVLAGGSPHF. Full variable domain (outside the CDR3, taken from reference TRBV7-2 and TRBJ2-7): GAGVSQSPSNKVTEKGKDVELRCDPISGHTALYWYRQSLGQGLEFLIYFQGNSAPDKSGLPSDRFSAERTGGSVSTLTIQRTQQEDSAVYLCASSLVSAVLAGGSPHFGPGTRLTVT.

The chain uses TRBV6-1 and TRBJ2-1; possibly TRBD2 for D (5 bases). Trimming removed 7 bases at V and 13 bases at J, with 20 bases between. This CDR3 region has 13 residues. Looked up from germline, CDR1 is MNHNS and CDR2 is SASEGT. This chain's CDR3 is CASTEGDSVNQFF. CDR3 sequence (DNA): TGTGCCAGCACCGAAGGAGATAGCGTAAACCAGTTCTTC.

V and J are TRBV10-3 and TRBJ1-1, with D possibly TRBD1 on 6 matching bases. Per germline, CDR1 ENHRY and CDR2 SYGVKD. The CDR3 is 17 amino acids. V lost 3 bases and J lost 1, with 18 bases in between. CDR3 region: CAISEGFGQTSNTEAFF. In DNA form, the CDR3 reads TGTGCCATCAGTGAAGGGTTCGGACAGACATCGAACACTGAAGCTTTCTTT.

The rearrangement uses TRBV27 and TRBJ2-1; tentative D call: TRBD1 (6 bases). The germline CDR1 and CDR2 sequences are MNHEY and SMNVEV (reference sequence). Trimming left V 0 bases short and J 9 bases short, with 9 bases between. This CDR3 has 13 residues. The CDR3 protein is CASSLSRRGEQFF. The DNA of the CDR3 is TGTGCCAGCAGTTTATCCCGCAGGGGTGAGCAGTTCTTC.

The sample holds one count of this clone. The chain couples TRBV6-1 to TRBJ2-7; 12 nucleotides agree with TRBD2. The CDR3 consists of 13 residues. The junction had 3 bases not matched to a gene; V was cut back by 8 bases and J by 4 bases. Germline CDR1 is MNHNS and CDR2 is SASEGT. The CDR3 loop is CASASGRVYEQYF. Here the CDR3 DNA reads TGTGCCAGCGCTAGCGGGAGGGTATACGAGCAGTACTTC.

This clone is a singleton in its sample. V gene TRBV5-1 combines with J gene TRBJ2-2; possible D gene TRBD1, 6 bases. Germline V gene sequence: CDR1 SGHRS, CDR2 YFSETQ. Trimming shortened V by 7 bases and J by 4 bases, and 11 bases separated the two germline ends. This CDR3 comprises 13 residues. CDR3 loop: CASRTGSTGELFF. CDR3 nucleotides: TGCGCCAGCCGAACAGGGTCCACCGGGGAGCTGTTTTTT.

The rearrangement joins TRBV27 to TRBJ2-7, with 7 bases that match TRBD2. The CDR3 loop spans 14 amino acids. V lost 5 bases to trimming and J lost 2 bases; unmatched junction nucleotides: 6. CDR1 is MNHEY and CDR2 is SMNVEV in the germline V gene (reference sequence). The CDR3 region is CASSPLGTTYEQYF. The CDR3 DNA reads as TGTGCCAGCAGTCCCCTCGGGACTACCTACGAGCAGTACTTC.

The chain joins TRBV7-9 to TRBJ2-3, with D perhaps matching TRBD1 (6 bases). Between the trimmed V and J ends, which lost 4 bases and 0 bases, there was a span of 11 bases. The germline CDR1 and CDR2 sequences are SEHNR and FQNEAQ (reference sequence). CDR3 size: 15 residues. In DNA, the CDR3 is TGTGCCAGCAGCTCTTTGGGACAAAGCACAGATACGCAGTATTTT. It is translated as CASSSLGQSTDTQYF.

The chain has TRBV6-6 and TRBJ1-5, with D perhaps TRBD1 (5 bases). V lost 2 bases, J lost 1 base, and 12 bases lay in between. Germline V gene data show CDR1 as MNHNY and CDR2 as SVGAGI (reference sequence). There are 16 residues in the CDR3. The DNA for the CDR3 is TGTGCCAGCAGTTACAAGCAGGGAGGGAGCAATCAGCCCCAGCATTTT. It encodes CASSYKQGGSNQPQHF.

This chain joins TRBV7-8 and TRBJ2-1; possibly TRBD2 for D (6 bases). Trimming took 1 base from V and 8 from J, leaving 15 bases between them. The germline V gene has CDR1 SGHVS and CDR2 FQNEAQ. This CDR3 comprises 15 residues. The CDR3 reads CASSLEDGGGDEQFF. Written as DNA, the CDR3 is TGTGCCAGCAGCTTAGAAGACGGGGGAGGCGATGAGCAGTTCTTC.

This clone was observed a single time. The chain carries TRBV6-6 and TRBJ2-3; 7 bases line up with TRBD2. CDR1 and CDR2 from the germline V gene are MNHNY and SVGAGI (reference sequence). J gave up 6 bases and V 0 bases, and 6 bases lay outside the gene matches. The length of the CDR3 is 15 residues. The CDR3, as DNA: TGTGCCAGCAGTTACTCCGGGGTGGGGGGGGATACGCAGTATTTT. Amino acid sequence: CASSYSGVGGDTQYF.

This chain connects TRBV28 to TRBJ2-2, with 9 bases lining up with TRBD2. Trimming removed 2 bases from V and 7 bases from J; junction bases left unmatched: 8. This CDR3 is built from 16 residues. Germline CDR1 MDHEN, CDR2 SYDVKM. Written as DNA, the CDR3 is TGTGCCAGCAGTTTACAGCAGACTAGCGGTTACGGGGAGCTGTTTTTT. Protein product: CASSLQQTSGYGELFF.

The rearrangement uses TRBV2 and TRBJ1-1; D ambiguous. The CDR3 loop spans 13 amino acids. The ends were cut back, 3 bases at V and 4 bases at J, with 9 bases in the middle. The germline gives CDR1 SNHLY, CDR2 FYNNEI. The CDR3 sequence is CASSDAGFTEAFF. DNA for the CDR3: TGTGCCAGCAGTGACGCGGGTTTCACTGAAGCTTTCTTT. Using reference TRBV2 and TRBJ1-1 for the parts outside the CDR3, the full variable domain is EPEVTQTPSHQVTQMGQEVILRCVPISNHLYFYWYRQILGQKVEFLVSFYNNEISEKSEIFDDQFSVERPDGSNFTLKIRSTKLEDSAMYFCASSDAGFTEAFFGQGTRLTVV.

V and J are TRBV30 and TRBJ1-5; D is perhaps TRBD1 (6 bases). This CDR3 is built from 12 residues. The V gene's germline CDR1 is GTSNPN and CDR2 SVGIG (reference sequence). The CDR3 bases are TGTGCGACAGGCGCCGTAAATCAGCCCCAGCATTTT. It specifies CATGAVNQPQHF.

CDR3 loop: CASSVLWGTEAFF. CDR3 in DNA: TGTGCCAGCAGCGTCCTTTGGGGGACAGAAGCTTTCTTT. The V gene is TRBV7-9, the J gene TRBJ1-1, with D perhaps TRBD1 (6 bases). Germline CDR1 and CDR2: SEHNR and FQNEAQ (reference sequence). CDR3 size: 13 residues. V was cut by 5 bases and J by 8 bases, with 15 bases left in between.

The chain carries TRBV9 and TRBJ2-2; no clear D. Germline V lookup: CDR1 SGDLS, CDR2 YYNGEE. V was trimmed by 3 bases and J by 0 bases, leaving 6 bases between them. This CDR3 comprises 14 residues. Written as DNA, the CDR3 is TGTGCCAGCAGCGCAGATTCGAACACCGGGGAGCTGTTTTTT. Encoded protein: CASSADSNTGELFF.

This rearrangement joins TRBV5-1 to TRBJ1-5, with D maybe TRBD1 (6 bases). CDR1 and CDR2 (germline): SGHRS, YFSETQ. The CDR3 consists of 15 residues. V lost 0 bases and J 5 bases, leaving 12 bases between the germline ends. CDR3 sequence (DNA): TGCGCCAGCAGCTTGGGGCAGGGGCCTCATCAGCCCCAGCATTTT. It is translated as CASSLGQGPHQPQHF. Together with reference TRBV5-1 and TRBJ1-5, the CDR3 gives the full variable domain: KAGVTQTPRYLIKTRGQQVTLSCSPISGHRSVSWYQQTPGQGLQFLFEYFSETQRNKGNFPGRFSGRQFSNSRSEMNVSTLELGDSALYLCASSLGQGPHQPQHFGDGTRLSIL.

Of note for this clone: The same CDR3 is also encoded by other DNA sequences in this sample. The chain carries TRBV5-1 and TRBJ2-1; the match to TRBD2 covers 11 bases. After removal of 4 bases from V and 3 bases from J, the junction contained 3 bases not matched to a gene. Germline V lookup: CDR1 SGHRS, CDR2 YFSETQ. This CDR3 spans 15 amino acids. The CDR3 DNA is TGCGCCAGCAGCCTTGGGACTAGCGGCTACAATGAGCAGTTCTTC. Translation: CASSLGTSGYNEQFF.